The next 12 T cell receptor beta chains were all read from a single sample in a study of shared clonotypes between healthy human individuals. Assay used: immunoSEQ multiplex PCR; TCRdb lists only in-frame clones, some missing. Seen here are about 490,000 clones, 70% to 85% observed once, and the top ten hold more than 10%. Sequencing input: PBMCs. The receptors were gathered from a woman between 40 and 55 years old in good health. Some clones in this sample may be carry-over from other donors' samples.

The chain recombines TRBV2 with TRBJ1-5; maybe TRBD1 (6 bases). Germline V gene data show CDR1 as SNHLY and CDR2 as FYNNEI. This CDR3 is built from 14 residues. Deletions cut 2 bases from V and 8 bases from J, with 13 bases between. The CDR3 sequence is CASSEPRGRKPQHF. For the CDR3, the DNA is TGTGCCAGCAGTGAACCCAGGGGTCGTAAGCCCCAGCATTTT.

This clone has a handful of counts. The chain employs TRBV11-2 and TRBJ2-3; 8 bases fit TRBD1. The J segment lost 3 bases and the V segment lost 0 bases, leaving 8 bases of the junction unmatched. CDR1 and CDR2 (germline): SGHAT, FQNNGV. The CDR3 extends over 17 amino acids. The CDR3 loop is CASSLDLRTGRTDTQYF. In DNA form, the CDR3 reads TGTGCCAGCAGCTTAGATCTTAGGACAGGGAGGACAGATACGCAGTATTTT.

The rearrangement uses TRBV11-2 and TRBJ1-1, with D tentatively TRBD1 (5 bases). This CDR3 spans 13 amino acids. Germline V gives CDR1 SGHAT, CDR2 FQNNGV. V was cut by 7 bases and J by 1 base, with 10 bases left in between. CDR3 sequence: CASTGGRNTEAFF. The CDR3 DNA follows: TGTGCCAGCACGGGGGGTAGGAACACTGAAGCTTTCTTT.

The V gene is TRBV11-2, the J gene TRBJ1-1; 7 bases map to TRBD1. CDR3 length equals 15 residues. The J segment lost 1 base and the V segment lost 5 bases, leaving 7 bases of the junction unmatched. In germline, CDR1 is SGHAT, CDR2 FQNNGV. CDR3 protein: CASSRTTGTNTEAFF. In DNA, the CDR3 is TGTGCCAGCAGCCGTACGACAGGGACGAACACTGAAGCTTTCTTT.

In this sample, this clone turned up a few times. The rearrangement joins TRBV28 to TRBJ1-5; the D is unclear. CDR1 and CDR2 from the germline V gene are MDHEN and SYDVKM. V was shortened by 7 bases and J by 4 bases, with 14 bases between the two germline ends. The CDR3 contains 14 residues. Here the CDR3 DNA reads TGTGCCAGCAAGGGCATGGAGTGGAATCAGCCCCAGCATTTT. Translated, it gives CASKGMEWNQPQHF.

The CDR3 DNA follows: TGTGCCTGCGACAGAAACTCCTACGAGCAGTACTTC. It specifies CACDRNSYEQYF. The chain couples TRBV30 to TRBJ2-7; possible D gene TRBD1, 5 bases. The V gene's germline CDR1 is GTSNPN and CDR2 SVGIG (reference sequence). The CDR3 spans 12 residues. Trimming removed 6 bases at V and 0 bases at J, with 9 bases between.

This chain links TRBV25-1 with TRBJ1-3; 7 bases map to TRBD1. The junction had 2 bases not matched to a gene; V was cut back by 3 bases and J by 0 bases. This CDR3 region has 15 residues. The germline V gene encodes CDR1 MGHDK and CDR2 SYGVNS. This chain's CDR3 is CASSDDRASGNTIYF. The CDR3 bases are TGTGCCAGCAGTGACGACAGGGCCTCTGGAAACACCATATATTTT.

This clone was recorded a few times. This chain connects TRBV5-1 to TRBJ1-3; possibly TRBD1 for D (5 bases). The CDR3 totals 15 residues. Trimming took off 1 base at V and 4 bases at J, with 12 bases between the two ends. CDR1 SGHRS and CDR2 YFSETQ come from the germline V gene. The CDR3 nucleotides read TGCGCCAGCAGCTTGCCTACAGGCGGGGGAAACACCATATATTTT. As protein: CASSLPTGGGNTIYF.

J is TRBJ1-5 and V is TRBV4-1; 9 positions match TRBD1. J was trimmed by 1 base and V by 1 base; bases with no gene match: 5. The germline V gene encodes CDR1 MGHRA and CDR2 YSYEKL. CDR3 length: 17 residues. The CDR3 DNA reads as TGCGCCAGCAGCCAAGTACAGGGGGCGACGAGCAATCAGCCCCAGCATTTT. Translating it yields CASSQVQGATSNQPQHF.

This rearrangement joins TRBV27 to TRBJ1-2, with TRBD1 identical over 7 bases. V dropped 7 bases and J dropped 5; count of bases not matched to a gene: 10. This CDR3 spans 14 amino acids. Per germline, CDR1 MNHEY and CDR2 SMNVEV (reference sequence). This chain's CDR3 is CASKFPGGQYGYTF. The DNA of the CDR3 is TGTGCCAGCAAATTTCCAGGGGGTCAATATGGCTACACCTTC.

This clone has more than one count but fewer than ten. The V call is TRBV27, the J call TRBJ1-2; TRBD1 matches 11 bases. The CDR3 covers 15 residues. V lost 6 bases and J lost 4; bases outside the gene matches: 7. From germline, CDR1 is MNHEY and CDR2 SMNVEV (reference sequence). CDR3 coding DNA: TGTGCCAGCAGACCCTGGACAGGGGGCGTCTATGGCTACACCTTC. This gives the protein CASRPWTGGVYGYTF.

The CDR3 coding sequence is TGTGCCAGTACCCCCGACAGCTCCTACAATGAGCAGTTCTTC. Amino acids: CASTPDSSYNEQFF. The rearrangement uses TRBV19 and TRBJ2-1, with D possibly TRBD1 on 5 matching bases. This CDR3 comprises 14 residues. Per germline, CDR1 LNHDA and CDR2 SQIVND (reference sequence). Trimming took off 7 bases at V and 0 bases at J, with 10 bases between the two ends.